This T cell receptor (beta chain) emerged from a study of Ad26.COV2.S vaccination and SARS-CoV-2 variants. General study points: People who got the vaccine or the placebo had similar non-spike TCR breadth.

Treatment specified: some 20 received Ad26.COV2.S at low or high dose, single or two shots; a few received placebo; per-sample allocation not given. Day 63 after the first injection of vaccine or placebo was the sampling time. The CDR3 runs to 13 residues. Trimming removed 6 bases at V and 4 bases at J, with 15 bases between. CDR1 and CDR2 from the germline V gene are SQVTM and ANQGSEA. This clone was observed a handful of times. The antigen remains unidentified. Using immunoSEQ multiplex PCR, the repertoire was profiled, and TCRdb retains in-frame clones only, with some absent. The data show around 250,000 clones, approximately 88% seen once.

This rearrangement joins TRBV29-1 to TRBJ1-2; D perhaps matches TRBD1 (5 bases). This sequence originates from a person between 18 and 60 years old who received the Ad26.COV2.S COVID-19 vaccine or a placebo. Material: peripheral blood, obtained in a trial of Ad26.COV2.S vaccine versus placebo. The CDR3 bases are TGCAGCGTCTTCCGGTACGGGGGCTATGGCTACACCTTC. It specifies CSVFRYGGYGYTF.